The 30 T cell receptor beta chains given below trace back to one sample, sequenced in a study of CD8+ T cells in alopecia areata. Following RNA extraction, reverse transcription yielded cDNA that acted as the sequencing template. This table comes from immunoSEQ multiplex PCR, and its TCRdb copy is limited to in-frame clones, with some not included. The sample comprises under 150,000 clones, under 65% of which are singletons, and 5% to 7% rests with the top ten. The treatment here: oral pan-JAK inhibitor, 5-10 mg twice daily. Sample: CD4+ T cells sorted from blood, taken at week 4, from a patient treated with tofacitinib. All receptors derive from a human donor with alopecia areata.

In this sample, this clone turned up once. This chain joins TRBV30 and TRBJ2-7, with TRBD1 identical over 7 bases. The CDR3 covers 12 residues. In germline, CDR1 is GTSNPN, CDR2 SVGIG (reference sequence). V lost 3 bases to trimming and J lost 4 bases; unmatched junction nucleotides: 3. Written as DNA, the CDR3 is TGTGCCTGGAGCGCGACAGGGTACGAGCAGTACTTC. Its protein is CAWSATGYEQYF.

The chain links TRBV5-1 to TRBJ2-7, with 8 nucleotides matching TRBD2. V dropped 0 bases and J dropped 6; count of bases not matched to a gene: 2. CDR1 and CDR2 from the germline V gene are SGHRS and YFSETQ. The CDR3 spans 13 residues. DNA for the CDR3: TGCGCCAGCAGCTTGGAAGCGGGAGCCGAGCAGTACTTC. Protein sequence: CASSLEAGAEQYF.

CDR3 DNA sequence: TGTGCCAGCAGCGTCACAGGGAACACTGAAGCTTTCTTT. As protein: CASSVTGNTEAFF. The chain links TRBV7-3 to TRBJ1-1, with D tentatively TRBD1 (5 bases). This CDR3 has 13 residues. Per germline, CDR1 SGHTA and CDR2 FQGTGA. Trimming pared 5 bases from V and 1 base from J, leaving 8 bases between.

The chain recombines TRBV30 with TRBJ1-3; no clear D gene. Germline loops: CDR1 GTSNPN, CDR2 SVGIG (reference sequence). The V gene lost 8 bases and the J gene lost 0 bases, with 8 bases spanning the gap. The CDR3 spans 12 residues. CDR3 in DNA: TGTGCCGGACCGTTCTCTGGAAACACCATATATTTT. This codes for CAGPFSGNTIYF.

V gene TRBV6-1 combines with J gene TRBJ2-7; no reliable D call. The germline V gene encodes CDR1 MNHNS and CDR2 SASEGT. Trimming took off 0 bases at V and 3 bases at J, with 3 bases between the two ends. The length of the CDR3 is 12 residues. For the CDR3, the DNA is TGTGCCAGCAGTGAAGCTCACTACGAGCAGTACTTC. Its translation is CASSEAHYEQYF.

The J gene is TRBJ1-2, the V gene TRBV4-2; D possibly corresponds to TRBD1 (5 bases). Germline CDR1 is LGHNA and CDR2 is YNFKEQ. The CDR3 runs to 19 residues. The germline V and J ends were trimmed by 0 bases and 3 bases, with 23 bases remaining between them. CDR3 sequence reads: CASSQEMTGQVVGYYGYTF. The CDR3 DNA follows: TGTGCCAGCAGCCAAGAAATGACGGGGCAGGTAGTGGGGTACTATGGCTACACCTTC.

This chain uses TRBV29-1 with TRBJ2-7; perhaps TRBD1 as D (6 bases). Germline V lookup: CDR1 SQVTM, CDR2 ANQGSEA. Trimming removed 1 base at V and 5 bases at J, with 9 bases between. This CDR3 is 12 amino acids long. In DNA form, the CDR3 reads TGCAGCGTTGAAGTCGCAGGGGACGAGCAGTACTTC. It codes for CSVEVAGDEQYF.

This rearrangement joins TRBV5-1 to TRBJ2-1; D is ambiguous. From germline, CDR1 is SGHRS and CDR2 YFSETQ. The CDR3 is 13 amino acids. Trimming took 0 bases from V and 8 from J, leaving 9 bases between them. Here the CDR3 reads CASSLAQKYEQFF. As DNA, the CDR3 is TGCGCCAGCAGCTTGGCACAAAAATATGAGCAGTTCTTC.

This clone was observed a handful of times. The rearrangement joins TRBV6-5 to TRBJ2-7; 10 bases fit TRBD1. Germline CDR1 MNHEY, CDR2 SVGAGI. This CDR3 has 13 amino acids. After removal of 6 bases from V and 5 bases from J, the junction contained 4 bases not matched to a gene. CDR3 in amino acids: CASSRDRGHEQYF. CDR3 DNA sequence: TGTGCCAGCAGCCGGGACAGGGGTCACGAGCAGTACTTC.

This clone appeared a few times. This chain links TRBV7-8 with TRBJ2-7; D is ambiguous. Germline V gene lookup returns CDR1 SGHVS and CDR2 FQNEAQ. This CDR3 is built from 15 residues. V was clipped by 4 bases and J by 1 base, with 14 bases between them. CDR3 sequence reads: CASSSFRTESYEQYF. The CDR3 bases are TGTGCCAGCAGCTCCTTCCGCACGGAGTCCTACGAGCAGTACTTC.

V usage is TRBV28 and J usage is TRBJ2-4, with D possibly being TRBD1 (5 bases). The CDR3 spans 16 residues. Germline values: CDR1 MDHEN, CDR2 SYDVKM. V was trimmed by 6 bases and J by 0 bases, leaving 15 bases between them. The CDR3 region has the DNA TGTGCCAGCAGCCAGGGATCGGGCCTAGCCAAAAACATTCAGTACTTC. It translates to CASSQGSGLAKNIQYF.

J is TRBJ1-1 and V is TRBV30; 10 positions agree with TRBD1. The CDR3 length is 13 residues. Losses at the gene ends were 5 bases for V and 4 bases for J; bases not matched to a gene: 4. Germline V gene data show CDR1 as GTSNPN and CDR2 as SVGIG (reference sequence). CDR3 in amino acids: CAWRTGGGTEAFF. In DNA form, the CDR3 reads TGTGCCTGGCGGACAGGGGGGGGCACTGAAGCTTTCTTT.

This chain links TRBV5-1 with TRBJ1-6; D call uncertain. V was trimmed by 4 bases and J by 6 bases, leaving 17 bases between them. Germline-derived CDR1 and CDR2 are SGHRS and YFSETQ. CDR3 length: 16 amino acids. The CDR3 coding sequence is TGCGCCAGCAGCCTAGGCCCGACGGAGAGTAATTCACCCCTCCACTTT. It yields the protein CASSLGPTESNSPLHF. Together with reference TRBV5-1 and TRBJ1-6, the CDR3 gives the full variable domain: KAGVTQTPRYLIKTRGQQVTLSCSPISGHRSVSWYQQTPGQGLQFLFEYFSETQRNKGNFPGRFSGRQFSNSRSEMNVSTLELGDSALYLCASSLGPTESNSPLHFGNGTRLTVT.

The J gene is TRBJ2-1, the V gene TRBV18, with 10 bases aligning to TRBD2. In germline, CDR1 is KGHSH, CDR2 LQKENI. The CDR3 totals 18 residues. Trimming cost V 3 bases and J 0 bases; bases outside gene matches: 8. This CDR3 reads CASSPISGGASSYNEQFF. The DNA of the CDR3 is TGTGCCAGCTCACCCATCAGCGGGGGGGCGAGCTCCTACAATGAGCAGTTCTTC.

This chain uses TRBV30 with TRBJ2-1; D is unclear. V was cut by 4 bases and J by 6 bases, with 16 bases left in between. The CDR3 consists of 14 residues. Germline V CDR1 and CDR2: GTSNPN, SVGIG (reference sequence). The chain's CDR3 is CAWTRVGYGNEQFF. The CDR3 nucleotides are TGTGCCTGGACCCGCGTGGGGTATGGCAATGAGCAGTTCTTC.

The rearrangement links TRBV9 to TRBJ2-1; D is uncertain. Germline CDR1 and CDR2: SGDLS and YYNGEE. Deletions cut 0 bases from V and 7 bases from J, with 8 bases between. The CDR3 runs to 13 residues. The CDR3 bases are TGTGCCAGCAGCGTAGCTACCCAGAATGAGCAGTTCTTC. Translated, it gives CASSVATQNEQFF.

The chain combines TRBV29-1 with TRBJ1-2, with TRBD1 identical over 11 bases. The germline CDR1 and CDR2 sequences are SQVTM and ANQGSEA. Unmatched junction bases numbered 5, after V lost 7 bases and J lost 7 bases. CDR3 length: 12 amino acids. CDR3 in DNA: TGCAGCGGACGGACAGGGGGCCCTGGCTACACCTTC. Translating it yields CSGRTGGPGYTF.

This rearrangement joins TRBV15 to TRBJ1-3, with TRBD1 matching 7 bases. The CDR3 is made up of 14 amino acids. Trimming at V came to 6 bases and at J to 2 bases, leaving 4 bases not matched to a gene. Germline V gene lookup returns CDR1 LNHNV and CDR2 YYDKDF (reference sequence). The CDR3 reads CATRPTGTGNTIYF. The CDR3 DNA is TGTGCCACCAGACCGACAGGGACTGGAAACACCATATATTTT.

The J gene is TRBJ2-2, the V gene TRBV4-1; 7 bases agree with TRBD2. The CDR3 extends over 16 amino acids. V dropped 1 base and J dropped 2; count of bases not matched to a gene: 4. Looked up from germline, CDR1 is MGHRA and CDR2 is YSYEKL. CDR3 coding DNA: TGCGCCAGCAGCCAAGCAGCGGGACGCAACACCGGGGAGCTGTTTTTT. It encodes CASSQAAGRNTGELFF.

This clone turned up a few times. The chain is built from TRBV29-1 and TRBJ2-1, with 7 bases that match TRBD2. Germline CDR1 SQVTM, CDR2 ANQGSEA. With V trimmed by 6 bases and J by 8 bases, 10 bases remained unmatched. The length of the CDR3 is 13 residues. CDR3 in amino acids: CSVPPAGRDEQFF. The CDR3, as DNA: TGCAGCGTCCCCCCGGCGGGGAGGGATGAGCAGTTCTTC.

The chain has TRBV30 and TRBJ2-5; 11 bases line up with TRBD2. The V gene end was trimmed by 5 bases and the J gene end by 4 bases; junction bases not matched to a gene: 3. CDR1 GTSNPN and CDR2 SVGIG come from the germline V gene (reference sequence). This CDR3 is built from 13 residues. CDR3 amino acids: CAWAGLAGETQYF. CDR3 DNA: TGTGCCTGGGCCGGACTAGCGGGAGAGACCCAGTACTTC.

Only a few counts were recorded for this clone. J is TRBJ2-1 and V is TRBV4-3, with TRBD2 matching over 11 bases. The germline V gene encodes CDR1 LGHNA and CDR2 YSLEER. The CDR3 has 16 amino acids. V lost 4 bases and J lost 6; bases outside the gene matches: 8. The CDR3 DNA reads TGCGCCAGCAGCCTTGACGCGCTAGCGGGAGGCAATGAGCAGTTCTTC. Translating gives CASSLDALAGGNEQFF.

Only a few counts were recorded for this clone. V usage is TRBV29-1 and J usage is TRBJ2-5; the D gene is possibly TRBD1 (5 bases). Germline V gene lookup returns CDR1 SQVTM and CDR2 ANQGSEA. V lost 0 bases, J lost 2 bases, and 10 bases lay in between. The CDR3 consists of 14 residues. CDR3 coding DNA: TGCAGCGTTGAAGAGGGGAAGGGGCAAGAGACCCAGTACTTC. This encodes CSVEEGKGQETQYF.

Relative to its sample, this clone is medium-sized. The J gene is TRBJ2-1, the V gene TRBV9; 7 nucleotides match TRBD2. Germline CDR1 SGDLS, CDR2 YYNGEE. The CDR3 length is 16 residues. V gave up 6 bases and J gave up 4 bases; unmatched junction bases: 13. For the CDR3, the DNA is TGTGCCAGCATACGAGCGGGGCCAGCCATGTACAATGAGCAGTTCTTC. This gives the protein CASIRAGPAMYNEQFF.

V and J are TRBV4-1 and TRBJ2-5; TRBD1 might be the D (5 bases). The ends were cut back, 2 bases at V and 5 bases at J, with 12 bases in the middle. Germline V gene data show CDR1 as MGHRA and CDR2 as YSYEKL. The CDR3 spans 14 residues. The CDR3 region is CASSQFSPGETQYF. CDR3 sequence (DNA): TGCGCCAGCAGCCAATTTTCCCCAGGGGAGACCCAGTACTTC.

CDR3 DNA sequence: TGCGCCAGCAGCCGTGACAGGGGCGAGCAGTACTTC. Translation: CASSRDRGEQYF. The genes are TRBV5-1 and TRBJ2-7, with TRBD1 matching over 8 bases. The CDR3 runs 12 residues. Germline CDR1 and CDR2: SGHRS and YFSETQ. The junction had 3 bases not matched to a gene; V was cut back by 4 bases and J by 6 bases.

V usage is TRBV2 and J usage is TRBJ2-1; D possibly corresponds to TRBD1 (6 bases). Trimming removed 5 bases from V and 2 bases from J, with 7 bases in between. CDR1 is SNHLY, CDR2 FYNNEI, per germline. The CDR3 covers 13 residues. CDR3 region: CASSTGTYNEQFF. For the CDR3, the DNA is TGTGCCAGCAGTACAGGGACCTACAATGAGCAGTTCTTC.

This clone was detected a few times. The chain employs TRBV7-2 and TRBJ2-7; TRBD1 agrees at 9 bases. The CDR3 has 17 amino acids. Germline trimming cut 4 bases from V and 2 bases from J; bases unmatched to any gene: 12. Germline assignment: CDR1 SGHTA and CDR2 FQGNSA. The CDR3 bases are TGTGCCAGCAGCTCAACCTCCGGGACAGGGTTCACCTACGAGCAGTACTTC. Residues: CASSSTSGTGFTYEQYF.

This clone was recorded once. The chain couples TRBV29-1 to TRBJ2-6; D is undetermined. CDR3 length: 14 amino acids. The V end was cut by 5 bases, the J end by 2 bases, with 10 bases between. The V gene's germline CDR1 is SQVTM and CDR2 ANQGSEA. Here the CDR3 reads CSVFSRAGANVLTF. CDR3 nucleotide sequence: TGCAGCGTTTTCTCCCGGGCTGGGGCCAACGTCCTGACTTTC.

This chain links TRBV27 with TRBJ1-6; 7 positions agree with TRBD1. This CDR3 region has 18 residues. J was trimmed by 0 bases and V by 3 bases; bases with no gene match: 8. Per the germline V gene, CDR1 is MNHEY and CDR2 is SMNVEV (reference sequence). CDR3 coding DNA: TGTGCCAGCAGTTTGGCGACAGGGCGGAGCTCCTATAATTCACCCCTCCACTTT. Translation: CASSLATGRSSYNSPLHF.